Here is one T cell receptor beta chain with its context. Its antigen is unidentified. This record belongs to a study of lymphopenia after photon versus proton radiotherapy. Study-wide results and caveats: A bigger post-nadir fall in TCR diversity correlated inversely with survival time in deceased patients. Only patients who died were analyzed for survival; proton advantage is unproven.

TCRdb's table, derived via immunoSEQ multiplex PCR, lists solely in-frame clones and lacks some. The sample lists some 26,000 clones; roughly four fifths were seen once. The TCR comes from a woman in her forties or fifties with pancreatic cancer. The material was peripheral blood, obtained from a patient treated with photon-based radiotherapy.

In DNA form, the CDR3 reads TGTGCCTGGAGTGTGGGGACAGGGGGCTTAACCATCGGGGAGCTGTTTTTT. Translated: CAWSVGTGGLTIGELFF. This chain links TRBV30 with TRBJ2-2; 12 bases are a match to TRBD1. The V gene's germline CDR1 is GTSNPN and CDR2 SVGIG (reference sequence). This CDR3 spans 17 amino acids. Unmatched junction bases numbered 9, after V lost 0 bases and J lost 7 bases.